One and the same sample provided the 32 T cell receptor beta chains below, sequenced in a study of cytomegalovirus exposure and HLA in healthy donors. The PCR was carried out with 60 Vbeta primers and 13 Jbeta primers. Using immunoSEQ multiplex PCR, the repertoire was profiled, and TCRdb retains in-frame clones only, with some absent. The sample has roughly 200,000 clones, around 83% seen once; the top ten hold approximately 1.7%. The specimen was PBMCs. Receptors were obtained from a man in his forties in good health and CMV-seropositive.

The chain combines TRBV6-1 with TRBJ2-5; 10 nucleotides match TRBD1. The CDR3 consists of 14 residues. Germline V gives CDR1 MNHNS, CDR2 SASEGT. J was trimmed by 14 bases and V by 0 bases; bases with no gene match: 9. The CDR3 protein is CASSEAKRDRGFYF. Written as DNA, the CDR3 is TGTGCCAGCAGTGAAGCGAAAAGGGACAGGGGTTTTTACTTC.

The chain joins TRBV10-3 to TRBJ2-1; weak D call: TRBD2 (5 bases). V gave up 0 bases and J gave up 11 bases, with 11 bases separating them. Germline V gives CDR1 ENHRY, CDR2 SYGVKD. CDR3 length equals 13 residues. The CDR3 is CAISESNEGKQFF. DNA for the CDR3: TGTGCCATCAGTGAGTCTAATGAGGGTAAGCAGTTCTTC.

This clone was found once. The V call is TRBV7-2, the J call TRBJ2-1; 7 bases agree with TRBD2. CDR3 length equals 15 residues. The germline V gene encodes CDR1 SGHTA and CDR2 FQGNSA. Trimming took 5 bases from V and 3 from J; bases not matched to a gene: 7. The CDR3 DNA reads TGTGCCAGCAGCCCCCCCCAGCGGGGCTACAATGAGCAGTTCTTC. Translated, it gives CASSPPQRGYNEQFF.

The CDR3 region is CASSLPPGNTEAFF. CDR3 bases: TGTGCCAGCAGTTTACCTCCGGGGAACACTGAAGCTTTCTTT. V usage is TRBV28 and J usage is TRBJ1-1, with D hard to call. Germline V gene data show CDR1 as MDHEN and CDR2 as SYDVKM. This CDR3 region has 14 residues. The V gene lost 2 bases and the J gene lost 1 base, with 8 bases spanning the gap.

The rearrangement joins TRBV28 to TRBJ1-2; tentative D call: TRBD1 (5 bases). The germline V and J ends were trimmed by 6 bases and 2 bases, with 19 bases remaining between them. CDR1 is MDHEN, CDR2 SYDVKM, per germline. The CDR3 has 16 residues. The CDR3 sequence is CASSPILGGSNYGYTF. The CDR3 DNA reads TGTGCCAGCAGCCCTATTTTGGGGGGGTCCAACTATGGCTACACCTTC.

This sequence joins TRBV7-9 and TRBJ1-1; 11 bases agree with TRBD1. The CDR3 covers 16 residues. The germline gives CDR1 SEHNR, CDR2 FQNEAQ (reference sequence). CDR3 region: CSSSSEGTGGGSEAFF. CDR3 coding DNA: TGTTCTAGCAGCTCTGAGGGGACAGGGGGTGGATCTGAAGCTTTCTTT.

In the case of this clone: Other DNA sequences in the sample encode the same CDR3. The chain recombines TRBV5-1 with TRBJ2-5; 10 positions agree with TRBD2. The J call may not be correct, given that the DNA end is closer to TRBJ2-7. Germline V gene lookup returns CDR1 SGHRS and CDR2 YFSETQ. The CDR3 spans 15 residues. CDR3: CASSLEASGSYEQYF. In DNA, the CDR3 is TGCGCCAGCAGCTTGGAGGCTAGCGGGAGTTACGAGCAGTACTTC.

V gene TRBV6-5 combines with J gene TRBJ2-5; possible D gene TRBD2, 5 bases. Looked up from germline, CDR1 is MNHEY and CDR2 is SVGAGI. V lost 0 bases and J 2 bases, leaving 10 bases between the germline ends. The CDR3 has 15 amino acids. The CDR3 region is CASSYSLAQQETQYF. The CDR3 DNA follows: TGTGCCAGCAGTTACTCCCTAGCCCAACAAGAGACCCAGTACTTC.

The J gene is TRBJ1-2, the V gene TRBV2; D uncertain. This CDR3 is built from 14 residues. V lost 6 bases and J lost 7, with 18 bases in between. Per the germline V gene, CDR1 is SNHLY and CDR2 is FYNNEI. DNA for the CDR3: TGTGCCAGCAGGGGAGGGCAGTTATTAGGTGGCTACACCTTC. Its translation is CASRGGQLLGGYTF.

The genes are TRBV6-5 and TRBJ2-7; 14 bases are a match to TRBD2. Germline assignment: CDR1 MNHEY and CDR2 SVGAGI. Trimming took 6 bases from V and 12 from J; bases not matched to a gene: 10. The CDR3 covers 14 residues. The CDR3 here is CASSRLAGGVLRYF. The CDR3, as DNA: TGTGCCAGCAGCCGACTAGCGGGGGGGGTCCTGAGGTACTTC.

The J gene is TRBJ1-3, the V gene TRBV27; TRBD1 is a possible D gene (5 bases). Germline V gene sequence: CDR1 MNHEY, CDR2 SMNVEV (reference sequence). This CDR3 is 16 amino acids long. Trimming shortened V by 8 bases and J by 2 bases, and 19 bases separated the two germline ends. The CDR3 loop reads CASSQGSGWPGNTIYF. The CDR3 nucleotides read TGTGCCAGCTCCCAGGGTTCAGGTTGGCCTGGAAACACCATATATTTT.

V is TRBV27 and J is TRBJ1-6; unclear D gene. V shed 5 bases and J shed 7 bases, with 9 bases lying between them. Per germline, CDR1 MNHEY and CDR2 SMNVEV (reference sequence). The CDR3 has 13 residues. For the CDR3, the DNA is TGTGCCAGCAGTCCCTGGGAGAATTCACCCCTCCACTTT. This encodes CASSPWENSPLHF.

CDR3 protein: CASSGPKREAADTQYF. CDR3 DNA sequence: TGTGCCAGCAGCGGTCCGAAGCGGGAGGCAGCAGATACGCAGTATTTT. V usage is TRBV9 and J usage is TRBJ2-3; 9 bases are shared with TRBD2. The CDR3 has 16 residues. Germline V gives CDR1 SGDLS, CDR2 YYNGEE. V was clipped by 3 bases and J by 4 bases; unmatched bases: 9.

This chain uses TRBV30 with TRBJ2-3; 11 bases align to TRBD2. Unmatched junction bases numbered 16, after V lost 5 bases and J lost 6 bases. Germline values: CDR1 GTSNPN, CDR2 SVGIG (reference sequence). There are 17 residues in the CDR3. CDR3 DNA: TGTGCCTGGGGTGAACTTAGCGGGAGGGCCGGTGGGGATACGCAGTATTTT. Translated: CAWGELSGRAGGDTQYF.

The chain couples TRBV11-2 to TRBJ1-4; D gene unclear. This CDR3 has 15 amino acids. Between the trimmed V and J ends, which lost 5 bases and 7 bases, there was a span of 17 bases. CDR1 and CDR2 (germline): SGHAT, FQNNGV. CDR3 in amino acids: CASSGSFLRIEKLFF. The CDR3 coding sequence is TGTGCCAGCAGCGGGAGCTTCCTCCGCATTGAAAAACTGTTTTTT.

The chain combines TRBV19 with TRBJ2-7; 7 nucleotides agree with TRBD2. The CDR3 is made up of 15 amino acids. The ends lost 3 bases at V and 2 bases at J; junction bases unmatched: 7. The germline V gene has CDR1 LNHDA and CDR2 SQIVND (reference sequence). The CDR3 loop reads CASSIVAGAPYEQYF. The CDR3 DNA sequence: TGTGCCAGTAGTATCGTGGCGGGAGCTCCCTACGAGCAGTACTTC. Supplemented by reference TRBV19 and TRBJ2-7, the full variable domain reads DGGITQSPKYLFRKEGQNVTLSCEQNLNHDAMYWYRQDPGQGLRLIYYSQIVNDFQKGDIAEGYSVSREKKESFPLTVTSAQKNPTAFYLCASSIVAGAPYEQYFGPGTRLTVT.

The chain combines TRBV19 with TRBJ1-2; 9 nucleotides match TRBD1. This CDR3 has 14 amino acids. V lost 3 bases and J lost 5; bases outside the gene matches: 4. Germline V CDR1 and CDR2: LNHDA, SQIVND (reference sequence). The CDR3 nucleotides read TGTGCCAGTAGTATGGGTGGGACAGGGTATGGCTACACCTTC. Protein: CASSMGGTGYGYTF.

The CDR3 region has the DNA TGTGCCAGCAGCGTACGAGCGGGAGTCGCCGAGCAGTACTTC. Its protein product is CASSVRAGVAEQYF. This chain links TRBV9 with TRBJ2-7, with 8 bases lining up with TRBD2. The CDR3 sequence is 14 residues long. Germline V gene data show CDR1 as SGDLS and CDR2 as YYNGEE. V was pared by 1 base and J by 6 bases, with 6 bases of the junction left unmatched.

This clone was seen a single time. Written as DNA, the CDR3 is TGTGCCAGCGGGGGCAGGCCAGATACGCAGTATTTT. Translating gives CASGGRPDTQYF. This chain links TRBV6-6 with TRBJ2-3, with D perhaps matching TRBD1 (6 bases). V shed 8 bases and J shed 4 bases, with 10 bases lying between them. Per the germline V gene, CDR1 is MNHNY and CDR2 is SVGAGI (reference sequence). The CDR3 is 12 amino acids.

CDR3 residues: CASSGGTSGRVEQYF. CDR3 DNA sequence: TGTGCCAGCAGCGGGGGGACTAGCGGGAGGGTCGAGCAGTACTTC. The V call is TRBV5-4, the J call TRBJ2-7; TRBD2 matches at 16 bases. Germline V gives CDR1 SGHNT, CDR2 YYREEE (reference sequence). CDR3 length equals 15 residues. V lost 4 bases to trimming and J lost 6 bases; unmatched junction nucleotides: 4.

V gene TRBV4-2 combines with J gene TRBJ2-1, with D tentatively TRBD2 (6 bases). V lost 0 bases and J 8 bases, leaving 14 bases between the germline ends. The CDR3 contains 15 residues. Germline loops: CDR1 LGHNA, CDR2 YNFKEQ. CDR3 region: CASSQDWRGTDEQFF. Here the CDR3 DNA reads TGTGCCAGCAGCCAAGATTGGCGGGGTACGGATGAGCAGTTCTTC.

This sequence joins TRBV5-6 and TRBJ2-7; a possible D gene is TRBD2 (5 bases). V lost 4 bases and J lost 0, with 14 bases in between. The germline V gene has CDR1 SGHDT and CDR2 YYEEEE. This CDR3 contains 15 residues. For the CDR3, the DNA is TGTGCCAGCAGCCCCCGGAAGAGCGGCTCCTACGAGCAGTACTTC. This translates into CASSPRKSGSYEQYF.

This chain uses TRBV6-5 with TRBJ1-3; D gene uncertain. Trimming stripped 2 bases from V and 1 base from J, with 6 bases between. In germline, CDR1 is MNHEY, CDR2 SVGAGI. The CDR3 consists of 14 residues. The CDR3 protein is CASSYVQSGNTIYF. The CDR3 DNA follows: TGTGCCAGCAGTTACGTGCAGTCTGGAAACACCATATATTTT.

This clone was counted a single time. The J gene is TRBJ1-1, the V gene TRBV6-1; the D gene is possibly TRBD1 (5 bases). Trimming shortened V by 2 bases and J by 4 bases, and 20 bases separated the two germline ends. The CDR3 extends over 17 amino acids. The germline CDR1 and CDR2 sequences are MNHNS and SASEGT. The CDR3 DNA reads as TGTGCCAGCAGTGAAATGTGGCAGGGACGTAGCGGCACTGAAGCTTTCTTT. This codes for CASSEMWQGRSGTEAFF.

The count of this clone is one. The V and J genes are TRBV5-4 and TRBJ2-7; 8 nucleotides match TRBD2. CDR3 length: 15 amino acids. The junction had 8 bases not matched to a gene; V was cut back by 5 bases and J by 1 base. Germline lookup yields CDR1 SGHNT and CDR2 YYREEE (reference sequence). CDR3 sequence reads: CASRPSSGPSYEQYF. For the CDR3, the DNA is TGTGCCAGCAGACCCTCTAGCGGGCCTTCCTACGAGCAGTACTTC.

The gene calls are TRBV28 and TRBJ2-2, with D possibly being TRBD1 (6 bases). This CDR3 is built from 13 residues. Germline V CDR1 and CDR2: MDHEN, SYDVKM. V was shortened by 8 bases and J by 1 base, with 8 bases between the two germline ends. CDR3 protein: CASPDRNTGELFF. CDR3 coding DNA: TGTGCCAGCCCGGACAGGAACACCGGGGAGCTGTTTTTT.

The chain carries TRBV9 and TRBJ1-1; D is undetermined. The CDR3 is 15 amino acids. The germline V and J ends were trimmed by 0 bases and 0 bases, with 9 bases remaining between them. Germline assignment: CDR1 SGDLS and CDR2 YYNGEE. This CDR3 reads CASSVVSTVNTEAFF. The CDR3 DNA follows: TGTGCCAGCAGCGTAGTATCTACGGTGAACACTGAAGCTTTCTTT.

This clone has just a few counts. The chain links TRBV27 to TRBJ2-3; 10 bases fit TRBD2. The J segment lost 2 bases and the V segment lost 6 bases, leaving 8 bases of the junction unmatched. CDR1 and CDR2 (germline): MNHEY, SMNVEV (reference sequence). The CDR3 spans 16 residues. The CDR3 region is CASRLISGRSTDTQYF. DNA for the CDR3: TGTGCCAGCAGGCTTATTAGCGGGAGGTCCACAGATACGCAGTATTTT.

This chain connects TRBV29-1 to TRBJ1-1, with D perhaps TRBD1 (5 bases). This CDR3 is built from 13 residues. V shed 8 bases and J shed 4 bases, with 17 bases lying between them. Germline V gene sequence: CDR1 SQVTM, CDR2 ANQGSEA. The CDR3 loop is CSTSDMVGTEAFF. DNA for the CDR3: TGCAGCACCTCGGACATGGTGGGCACTGAAGCTTTCTTT.

The J gene is TRBJ1-5, the V gene TRBV4-3; D is uncertain. V lost 3 bases and J 4 bases, leaving 10 bases between the germline ends. Germline V gene sequence: CDR1 LGHNA, CDR2 YSLEER. The CDR3 runs to 14 residues. The CDR3, as DNA: TGCGCCAGCAGCCAGGCTCCCACGAATCAGCCCCAGCATTTT. Residues: CASSQAPTNQPQHF.

For this clone: Its ends do not fully match the called genes, so a read error is possible. The gene calls are TRBV7-7 and TRBJ2-7; a possible D gene is TRBD1 (5 bases). Per germline, CDR1 SSHAT and CDR2 FNYEAQ (reference sequence). The CDR3 covers 13 residues. The DNA of the CDR3 is TGTGCTAGCAGCTTATTAGGGGTGAACGAGCAGTACTTC. Protein product: CASSLLGVNEQYF.

This chain connects TRBV28 to TRBJ1-4; 7 nucleotides line up with TRBD1. The germline CDR1 and CDR2 sequences are MDHEN and SYDVKM. With 8 bases clipped from V and 5 bases from J, the junction kept 11 bases outside the gene matches. The CDR3 is 15 amino acids. CDR3 DNA: TGTGCCAGCCAGTCTTCGGGCAGGGGGAATGAAAAACTGTTTTTT. Its protein product is CASQSSGRGNEKLFF.